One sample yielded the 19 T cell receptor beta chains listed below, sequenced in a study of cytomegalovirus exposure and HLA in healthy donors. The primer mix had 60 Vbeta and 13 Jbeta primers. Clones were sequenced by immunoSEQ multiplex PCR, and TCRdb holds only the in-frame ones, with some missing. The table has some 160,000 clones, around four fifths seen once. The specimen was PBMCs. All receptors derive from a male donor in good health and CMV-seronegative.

The DNA for the CDR3 is TGTGCCAGCAGGTTACAGGGCAATGAGCAGTTCTTC. The encoded protein is CASRLQGNEQFF. The chain uses TRBV7-3 and TRBJ2-1; D perhaps matches TRBD1 (6 bases). V shed 6 bases and J shed 6 bases, with 9 bases lying between them. Germline CDR1 reads SGHTA; CDR2 reads FQGTGA. The CDR3 contains 12 residues.

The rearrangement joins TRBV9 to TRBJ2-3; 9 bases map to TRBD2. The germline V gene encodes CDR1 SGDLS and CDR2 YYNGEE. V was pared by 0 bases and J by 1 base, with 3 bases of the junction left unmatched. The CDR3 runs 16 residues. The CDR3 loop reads CASSVGGRARTDTQYF. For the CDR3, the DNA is TGTGCCAGCAGCGTAGGCGGGAGGGCGCGCACAGATACGCAGTATTTT.

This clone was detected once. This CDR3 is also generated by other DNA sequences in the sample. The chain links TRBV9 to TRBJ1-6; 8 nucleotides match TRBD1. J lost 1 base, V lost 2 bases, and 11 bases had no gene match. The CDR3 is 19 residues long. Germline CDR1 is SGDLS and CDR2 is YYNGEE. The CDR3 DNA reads TGTGCCAGCAGCGTCTCGCCAGGGGGCTATGGGTCCTATAATTCACCCCTCCACTTT. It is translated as CASSVSPGGYGSYNSPLHF.

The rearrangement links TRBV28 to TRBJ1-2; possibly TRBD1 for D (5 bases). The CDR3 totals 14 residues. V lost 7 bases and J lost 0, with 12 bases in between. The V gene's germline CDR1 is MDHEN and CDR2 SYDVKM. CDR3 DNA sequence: TGTGCCAGCACCCAGTACAGGTCTAACTATGGCTACACCTTC. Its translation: CASTQYRSNYGYTF.

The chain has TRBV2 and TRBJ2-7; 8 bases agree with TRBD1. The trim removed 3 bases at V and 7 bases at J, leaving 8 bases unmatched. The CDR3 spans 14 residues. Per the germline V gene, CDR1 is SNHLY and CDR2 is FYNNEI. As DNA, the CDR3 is TGTGCCAGCAGTGACGGGCAGGGGGCTGGAGAGCAGTACTTC. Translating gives CASSDGQGAGEQYF.

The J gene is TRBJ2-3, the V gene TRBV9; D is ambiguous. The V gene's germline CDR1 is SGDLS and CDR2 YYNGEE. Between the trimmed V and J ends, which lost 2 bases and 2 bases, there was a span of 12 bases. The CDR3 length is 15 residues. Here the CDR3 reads CASSVFPLHTDTQYF. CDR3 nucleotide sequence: TGTGCCAGCAGCGTTTTCCCACTACACACAGATACGCAGTATTTT.

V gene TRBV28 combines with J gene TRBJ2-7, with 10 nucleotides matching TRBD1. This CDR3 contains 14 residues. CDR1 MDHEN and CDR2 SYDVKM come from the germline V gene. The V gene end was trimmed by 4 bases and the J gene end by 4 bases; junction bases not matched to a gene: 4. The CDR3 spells CASSSSDRGYEQYF. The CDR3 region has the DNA TGTGCCAGCAGTTCCTCGGACAGGGGGTACGAGCAGTACTTC.

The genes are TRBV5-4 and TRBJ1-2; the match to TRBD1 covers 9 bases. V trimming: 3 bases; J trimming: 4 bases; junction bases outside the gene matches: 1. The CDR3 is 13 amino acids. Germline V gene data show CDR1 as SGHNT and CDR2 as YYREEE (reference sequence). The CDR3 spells CASSSGQGYGYTF. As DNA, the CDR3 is TGTGCCAGCAGCTCGGGACAGGGCTATGGCTACACCTTC.

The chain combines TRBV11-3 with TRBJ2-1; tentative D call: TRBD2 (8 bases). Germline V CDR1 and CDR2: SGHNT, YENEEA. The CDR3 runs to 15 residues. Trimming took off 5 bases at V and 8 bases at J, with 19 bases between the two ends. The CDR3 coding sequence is TGTGCCAGCAGCGGGAGGGGGCGGGGGGTTGATGAGCAGTTCTTC. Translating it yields CASSGRGRGVDEQFF.

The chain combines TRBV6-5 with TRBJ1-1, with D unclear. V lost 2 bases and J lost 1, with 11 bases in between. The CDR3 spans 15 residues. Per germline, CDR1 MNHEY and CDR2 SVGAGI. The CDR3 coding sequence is TGTGCCAGCAGTTACAGCGCGTTGACGAACACTGAAGCTTTCTTT. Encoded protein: CASSYSALTNTEAFF.

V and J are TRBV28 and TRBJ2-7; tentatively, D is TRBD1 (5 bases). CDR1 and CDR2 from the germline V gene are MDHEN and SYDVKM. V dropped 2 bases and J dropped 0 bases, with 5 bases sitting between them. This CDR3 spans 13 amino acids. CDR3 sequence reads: CASSLGASYEQYF. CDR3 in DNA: TGTGCCAGCAGTTTAGGGGCCTCCTACGAGCAGTACTTC.

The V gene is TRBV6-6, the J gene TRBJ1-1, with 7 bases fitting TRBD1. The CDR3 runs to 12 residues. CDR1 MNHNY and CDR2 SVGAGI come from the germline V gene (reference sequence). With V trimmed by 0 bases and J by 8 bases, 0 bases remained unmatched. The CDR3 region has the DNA TGTGCCAGCAGTTACTCGGGACAGGAAGCTTTCTTT. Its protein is CASSYSGQEAFF.

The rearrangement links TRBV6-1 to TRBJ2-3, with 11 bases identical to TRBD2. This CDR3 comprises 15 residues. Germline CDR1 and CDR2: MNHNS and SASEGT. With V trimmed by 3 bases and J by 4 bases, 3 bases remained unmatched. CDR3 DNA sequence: TGTGCCAGCAGTGATTTAGCGGGAGGGCCAGATACGCAGTATTTT. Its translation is CASSDLAGGPDTQYF.

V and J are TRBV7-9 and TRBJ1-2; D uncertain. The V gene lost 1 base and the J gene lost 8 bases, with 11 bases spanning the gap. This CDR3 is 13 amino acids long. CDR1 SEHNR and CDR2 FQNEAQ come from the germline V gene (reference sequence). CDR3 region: CASSLGLLEGYTF. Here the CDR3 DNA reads TGTGCCAGCAGCTTAGGCCTACTCGAGGGCTACACCTTC.

As DNA, the CDR3 is TGTGCCAGCAGTTCTGATGAAAAACTGTTTTTT. It translates to CASSSDEKLFF. This chain joins TRBV6-1 and TRBJ1-4; D is ambiguous. Looked up from germline, CDR1 is MNHNS and CDR2 is SASEGT. CDR3 length: 11 amino acids. V was trimmed by 5 bases and J by 6 bases, leaving 4 bases between them.

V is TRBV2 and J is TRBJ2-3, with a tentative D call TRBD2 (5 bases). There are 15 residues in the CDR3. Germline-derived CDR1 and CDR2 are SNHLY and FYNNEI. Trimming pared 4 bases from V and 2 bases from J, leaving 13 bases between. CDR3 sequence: CASSGRLPATDTQYF. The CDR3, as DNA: TGTGCCAGCAGTGGCCGACTACCCGCCACAGATACGCAGTATTTT.

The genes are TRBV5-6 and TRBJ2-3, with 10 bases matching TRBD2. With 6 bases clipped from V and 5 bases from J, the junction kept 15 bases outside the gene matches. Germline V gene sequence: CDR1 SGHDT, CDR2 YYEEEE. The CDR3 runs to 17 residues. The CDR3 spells CASKPTQRGGRGDTQYF. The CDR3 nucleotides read TGTGCCAGCAAGCCTACGCAGCGGGGGGGCCGTGGAGATACGCAGTATTTT.

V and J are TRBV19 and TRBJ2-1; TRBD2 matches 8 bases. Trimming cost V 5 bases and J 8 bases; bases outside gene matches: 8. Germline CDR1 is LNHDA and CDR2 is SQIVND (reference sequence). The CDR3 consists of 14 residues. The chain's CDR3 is CASSASGSNHEQFF. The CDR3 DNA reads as TGTGCCAGTAGTGCCAGCGGGAGTAACCATGAGCAGTTCTTC.

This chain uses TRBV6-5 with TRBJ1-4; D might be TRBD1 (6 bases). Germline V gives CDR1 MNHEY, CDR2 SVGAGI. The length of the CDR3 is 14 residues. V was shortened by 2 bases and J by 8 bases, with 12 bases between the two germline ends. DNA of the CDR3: TGTGCCAGCAGTTACGGGGCAGGGGTCGAAAAACTGTTTTTT. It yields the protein CASSYGAGVEKLFF.